Shown below are 27 T cell receptor beta chains from a single sample sequenced in a study of Tregs in tolerant kidney transplant recipients. Recipients received nonmyeloablative bone marrow transplants from related graft donors, with transient mixed chimerism. Profiling relied on immunoSEQ multiplex PCR, and the TCRdb table lists in-frame clones only, not all of them. The data hold some 56,000 clones, with roughly nine tenths observed a single time. The sample in question was CD8+ T cells from blood (PBMCs), obtained 24 months after the transplant. All receptors come from a human patient who received a combined kidney and bone marrow transplant. The graft donor may have contributed some T cells.

This chain uses TRBV19 with TRBJ1-5; 10 nucleotides line up with TRBD1. With 2 bases clipped from V and 6 bases from J, the junction kept 4 bases outside the gene matches. CDR3 length: 15 residues. CDR1 and CDR2 from the germline V gene are LNHDA and SQIVND (reference sequence). The CDR3 is CASSIWDRGSQPQHF. The CDR3 DNA reads as TGTGCCAGTAGTATATGGGACAGGGGTAGTCAGCCCCAGCATTTT.

The V call is TRBV7-9, the J call TRBJ1-2, with D maybe TRBD1 (6 bases). Germline CDR1 is SEHNR and CDR2 is FQNEAQ (reference sequence). The length of the CDR3 is 15 residues. The germline V and J ends were trimmed by 3 bases and 4 bases, with 15 bases remaining between them. The CDR3 sequence is CASSFAGDFSYGYTF. CDR3 nucleotides: TGTGCCAGCAGCTTCGCAGGGGATTTCAGCTATGGCTACACCTTC.

On this clone: Likely a read error: the CDR3 ends without its conserved phenylalanine or tryptophan. The rearrangement links TRBV2 to TRBJ1-6; D is ambiguous. Trimming removed 4 bases from V and 4 bases from J, with 8 bases in between. The CDR3 sequence is 14 residues long. CDR1 and CDR2 (germline): SNHLY, FYNNEI. The CDR3 region has the DNA TGTGCCAGCAGTGCAAGGAGTTATAATTCACCCCTCCACCTT. Its translation is CASSARSYNSPLHL.

This clone is labeled as medium-sized. The chain has TRBV28 and TRBJ2-3; a weak D match, TRBD2 (6 bases). Trimming removed 7 bases from V and 1 base from J, with 6 bases in between. Germline loops: CDR1 MDHEN, CDR2 SYDVKM. This CDR3 comprises 12 residues. In DNA, the CDR3 is TGTGCCAGCACGGGGGGCACAGATACGCAGTATTTT. Translation: CASTGGTDTQYF.

The genes are TRBV4-2 and TRBJ2-2; 10 bases match TRBD2. Germline trimming cut 0 bases from V and 5 bases from J; bases unmatched to any gene: 6. The CDR3 is 17 residues long. Germline CDR1 LGHNA, CDR2 YNFKEQ. CDR3 protein: CASSQDWLAGVTGELFF. CDR3 DNA: TGTGCCAGCAGCCAAGATTGGCTAGCGGGGGTAACCGGGGAGCTGTTTTTT.

V is TRBV7-8 and J is TRBJ1-2, with D possibly being TRBD1 (6 bases). The ends were cut back, 3 bases at V and 2 bases at J, with 16 bases in the middle. CDR3 length: 16 residues. Germline values: CDR1 SGHVS, CDR2 FQNEAQ. In nucleotides, the CDR3 is TGTGCCAGCAGCTTTTGGCACAGGGCATCGAACTATGGCTACACCTTC. This sequence encodes CASSFWHRASNYGYTF.

There are a few counts of this clone. V is TRBV2 and J is TRBJ1-5, with a weak D call TRBD1 (5 bases). CDR1 is SNHLY and CDR2 is FYNNEI in the germline V gene. The CDR3 length is 14 residues. With 3 bases removed from V and 4 bases from J, the gap between germline ends came to 10 bases. CDR3 residues: CASSDGQGNQPQHF. CDR3 bases: TGTGCCAGCAGTGACGGCCAGGGAAATCAGCCCCAGCATTTT. The full variable domain, completed using reference TRBV2 and TRBJ1-5, is EPEVTQTPSHQVTQMGQEVILRCVPISNHLYFYWYRQILGQKVEFLVSFYNNEISEKSEIFDDQFSVERPDGSNFTLKIRSTKLEDSAMYFCASSDGQGNQPQHFGDGTRLSIL.

In its sample, this clone was seen a few times. The chain employs TRBV19 and TRBJ1-4, with D uncertain. This CDR3 spans 12 amino acids. V lost 1 base, J lost 13 bases, and 10 bases lay in between. Germline lookup yields CDR1 LNHDA and CDR2 SQIVND (reference sequence). As DNA, the CDR3 is TGTGCCAGTAGTATAGGCTCCAGTGGACTGTTTTTT. Protein product: CASSIGSSGLFF.

Worth noting for this clone: No conserved phenylalanine or tryptophan ends this CDR3, so it is likely a read error. The DNA is omitted, as the CDR3 cannot be located on it reliably, and the CDR3 follows TCRdb's listing. This rearrangement joins TRBV6-4 to TRBJ2-4; whether TRBD2, the table's D call, matches the DNA was not checked. Ends included, the CDR3 has 11 residues. CDR1 is MRHNA, CDR2 SNTAGT, per germline. CDR3 region: CASSSGTRPAL.

The V and J genes are TRBV6-5 and TRBJ2-3; weak D call: TRBD1 (6 bases). Germline CDR1 MNHEY, CDR2 SVGAGI. The CDR3 length is 14 residues. Trimming pared 0 bases from V and 4 bases from J, leaving 8 bases between. The CDR3 nucleotides read TGTGCCAGCAGTTACTCTAGGACAGCAGATACGCAGTATTTT. Amino acid sequence: CASSYSRTADTQYF.

V and J are TRBV4-2 and TRBJ2-2; the D gene is possibly TRBD2 (5 bases). The CDR3 is 15 amino acids. Trimming removed 3 bases from V and 8 bases from J, with 16 bases in between. Germline CDR1 is LGHNA and CDR2 is YNFKEQ. CDR3 sequence reads: CASSQFPGWGGELFF. The CDR3 DNA is TGTGCCAGCAGCCAGTTCCCGGGGTGGGGTGGGGAGCTGTTTTTT.

J is TRBJ2-1 and V is TRBV5-1, with TRBD2 identical over 7 bases. CDR1 is SGHRS and CDR2 is YFSETQ in the germline V gene. CDR3 length equals 17 residues. V trimming: 0 bases; J trimming: 0 bases; junction bases outside the gene matches: 6. In DNA, the CDR3 is TGCGCCAGCAGCTTGGAACCAGCGGGGAGCTCCTACAATGAGCAGTTCTTC. This sequence encodes CASSLEPAGSSYNEQFF.

The chain combines TRBV6-5 with TRBJ2-3; 12 nucleotides match TRBD1. CDR3 size: 16 residues. Trimming removed 2 bases from V and 4 bases from J; junction bases left unmatched: 4. Germline CDR1 reads MNHEY; CDR2 reads SVGAGI. The CDR3 DNA sequence: TGTGCCAGCAGTTACGGGACAGGGGGCTTACCAGATACGCAGTATTTT. Translated, it gives CASSYGTGGLPDTQYF.

There are a few counts of this clone. This rearrangement joins TRBV5-1 to TRBJ1-3, with D possibly TRBD1 on 5 matching bases. Trimming took off 9 bases at V and 4 bases at J, with 20 bases between the two ends. CDR1 and CDR2 (germline): SGHRS, YFSETQ. The CDR3 has 15 amino acids. The CDR3 sequence is CATPGWGREGNTIYF. The CDR3 bases are TGCGCCACCCCAGGGTGGGGGAGGGAGGGAAACACCATATATTTT. Combining the CDR3 with reference TRBV5-1 and TRBJ1-3 gives the whole variable domain KAGVTQTPRYLIKTRGQQVTLSCSPISGHRSVSWYQQTPGQGLQFLFEYFSETQRNKGNFPGRFSGRQFSNSRSEMNVSTLELGDSALYLCATPGWGREGNTIYFGEGSWLTVV.

The chain has TRBV5-5 and TRBJ2-7, with 7 bases identical to TRBD1. The ends lost 0 bases at V and 2 bases at J; junction bases unmatched: 2. This CDR3 comprises 14 residues. Germline CDR1 and CDR2: SGHKS and YYEKEE (reference sequence). The DNA for the CDR3 is TGTGCCAGCAGCTTGGGTGGGACAGCCTACGAGCAGTACTTC. This translates into CASSLGGTAYEQYF.

The count of this clone is one. The CDR3 DNA is TGTGCCAGCCTCTTCCGTAGTGGGGCCAACGTCCTGACTTTC. Translated, it gives CASLFRSGANVLTF. J is TRBJ2-6 and V is TRBV11-2; D is undetermined. The CDR3 has 14 residues. Germline assignment: CDR1 SGHAT and CDR2 FQNNGV. The V and J ends lost 8 bases and 3 bases respectively, with 11 bases between them.

This sequence joins TRBV2 and TRBJ2-4; no clear D gene. Germline CDR1 is SNHLY and CDR2 is FYNNEI. The CDR3 is 14 amino acids. V was shortened by 11 bases and J by 1 base, with 15 bases between the two germline ends. DNA of the CDR3: TGTGCCTCCGAGAGGTCCGAGGCCAAAAACATTCAGTACTTC. This gives the protein CASERSEAKNIQYF.

This chain joins TRBV13 and TRBJ2-6; possible D gene TRBD2, 6 bases. This CDR3 spans 15 amino acids. Trimming cost V 4 bases and J 0 bases, with 7 bases left between them. The V gene's germline CDR1 is PRHDT and CDR2 FYEKMQ (reference sequence). CDR3 in DNA: TGTGCCAGCAGCTGGGGGGACTCTGGGGCCAACGTCCTGACTTTC. This codes for CASSWGDSGANVLTF. Drawing the rest from reference TRBV13 and TRBJ2-6, the complete variable domain is AAGVIQSPRHLIKEKRETATLKCYPIPRHDTVYWYQQGPGQDPQFLISFYEKMQSDKGSIPDRFSAQQFSDYHSELNMSSLELGDSALYFCASSWGDSGANVLTFGAGSRLTVL.

The rearrangement uses TRBV2 and TRBJ2-1, with 9 bases fitting TRBD1. The V and J ends lost 11 bases and 9 bases, in that order; junction bases with no gene match: 14. Germline assignment: CDR1 SNHLY and CDR2 FYNNEI. The CDR3 contains 14 residues. The CDR3 sequence: CALLLGDRVGEQFF. DNA of the CDR3: TGTGCCCTCCTTTTGGGGGACAGGGTCGGTGAGCAGTTCTTC.

V gene TRBV7-2 combines with J gene TRBJ1-5, with TRBD1 matching 9 bases. This CDR3 is built from 14 residues. Germline V CDR1 and CDR2: SGHTA, FQGNSA. With V trimmed by 4 bases and J by 8 bases, 6 bases remained unmatched. DNA of the CDR3: TGTGCCAGCAGCTCTGGACAGGGGAGAGAGCCCCAGCATTTT. This sequence encodes CASSSGQGREPQHF.

CDR3 sequence reads: CASSPDSPSSYEQYF. Here the CDR3 DNA reads TGTGCCAGCAGTCCGGACAGCCCAAGCTCCTACGAGCAGTACTTC. This chain links TRBV28 with TRBJ2-7, with a tentative D call TRBD1 (6 bases). Germline V gene sequence: CDR1 MDHEN, CDR2 SYDVKM. V was shortened by 5 bases and J by 0 bases, with 14 bases between the two germline ends. The CDR3 sequence is 15 residues long.

This chain connects TRBV28 to TRBJ1-2; D is uncertain. CDR1 and CDR2 from the germline V gene are MDHEN and SYDVKM. This CDR3 contains 17 residues. V lost 2 bases, J lost 3 bases, and 19 bases lay in between. As DNA, the CDR3 is TGTGCCAGCAGTTTAAGTCTCCGATACAGAGTTCACTATGGCTACACCTTC. Translated, it gives CASSLSLRYRVHYGYTF.

The chain employs TRBV7-9 and TRBJ1-2; 7 nucleotides align to TRBD1. The CDR3 extends over 17 amino acids. The germline V gene has CDR1 SEHNR and CDR2 FQNEAQ (reference sequence). With 4 bases clipped from V and 5 bases from J, the junction kept 16 bases outside the gene matches. This CDR3 reads CASSYGQAAGRPYGYTF. The CDR3 region has the DNA TGTGCCAGCAGCTACGGACAGGCCGCGGGTAGACCTTATGGCTACACCTTC.

The chain couples TRBV4-3 to TRBJ1-1; D is undetermined. Germline CDR1 is LGHNA and CDR2 is YSLEER. Trimming cost V 0 bases and J 2 bases, with 10 bases left between them. This CDR3 has 15 amino acids. The CDR3 here is CASSQDTGINTEAFF. As DNA, the CDR3 is TGCGCCAGCAGCCAAGATACGGGGATAAACACTGAAGCTTTCTTT.

In this sample, this clone turned up once. V and J are TRBV9 and TRBJ2-4, with D perhaps matching TRBD2 (6 bases). CDR3 length equals 16 residues. CDR1 is SGDLS, CDR2 YYNGEE, per germline. The V gene lost 0 bases and the J gene lost 0 bases, with 10 bases spanning the gap. Here the CDR3 DNA reads TGTGCCAGCAGCGTAGGGGACTCCTTAGCCAAAAACATTCAGTACTTC. This gives the protein CASSVGDSLAKNIQYF.

The gene calls are TRBV2 and TRBJ2-3, with TRBD2 as a possible D gene (6 bases). Trimming removed 6 bases at V and 4 bases at J, with 14 bases between. The germline CDR1 and CDR2 sequences are SNHLY and FYNNEI. The length of the CDR3 is 14 residues. CDR3 nucleotide sequence: TGTGCCAGCAGCCGGATGCGGGAATCAGATACGCAGTATTTT. It specifies CASSRMRESDTQYF.

This clone was seen once. V is TRBV2 and J is TRBJ1-4, with 9 bases lining up with TRBD1. The CDR3 runs to 15 residues. The V segment lost 4 bases and the J segment 7 bases; nucleotides outside the gene matches: 7. Per the germline V gene, CDR1 is SNHLY and CDR2 is FYNNEI. As DNA, the CDR3 is TGTGCCAGCAGTGTAACAGGGGGCAAAAGTGAAAAACTGTTTTTT. As protein: CASSVTGGKSEKLFF.